This T cell receptor beta chain is drawn from a study of blood T cell repertoires in COVID-19. About the study: The samples span acute and convalescent COVID-19 from the United States, Italy and Spain. Sample material is recorded as cDNA or gDNA derived from T cells, B-cell-depleted T cells, or PBMCs.

Unmatched junction bases numbered 18, after V lost 4 bases and J lost 9 bases. This CDR3 spans 18 amino acids. In germline, CDR1 is LNHDA, CDR2 SQIVND (reference sequence). In the authors' methods: Nucleated cell number was recorded as an estimate derived from reference gene primer amplification. Method: immunoSEQ multiplex PCR; TCRdb's copy keeps in-frame clones and lacks some. That table supplies the V and J calls and clone size; D and trimming were determined from the DNA. The sample has around 60,000 clones, roughly 71% seen once; the top ten hold 28%. The specimen was peripheral blood. This receptor was obtained from a woman older than 75 with acute or convalescent COVID-19. The chain combines TRBV19 with TRBJ2-7; TRBD2 agrees at 13 bases. CDR3 region: CASSKGGTSGADTKGQYF. In nucleotides, the CDR3 is TGTGCCAGTAGTAAGGGAGGGACTAGCGGGGCAGATACGAAGGGGCAGTACTTC.